This passage covers 13 T cell receptor beta chains from one sample sequenced in a study of Tregs in tolerant kidney transplant recipients. Generated by immunoSEQ multiplex PCR, the TCRdb table keeps only in-frame clones and is missing some. The repertoire has 98,000 or so clones, 90% of them found once; the top ten carry 0.34%. This specimen consisted of CD4+ T cells from blood, obtained before the transplant. Receptors originate from a human donor who received a combined kidney and bone marrow transplant.

This sequence joins TRBV18 and TRBJ2-3; D perhaps matches TRBD1 (7 bases). Germline CDR1 reads KGHSH; CDR2 reads LQKENI. This CDR3 has 14 amino acids. The V end was cut by 3 bases, the J end by 1 base, with 8 bases between. The CDR3 coding sequence is TGTGCCAGCTCACCCAGGGGGGGCACAGATACGCAGTATTTT. This translates into CASSPRGGTDTQYF.

The chain recombines TRBV6-5 with TRBJ2-7; TRBD1 is a possible D gene (6 bases). This CDR3 contains 14 residues. V was pared by 6 bases and J by 1 base, with 13 bases between. Germline lookup yields CDR1 MNHEY and CDR2 SVGAGI. This chain's CDR3 is CASRPGHRSYEQYF. The CDR3 DNA reads TGTGCCAGCAGGCCGGGACACCGATCCTACGAGCAGTACTTC.

J is TRBJ2-3 and V is TRBV19, with 8 nucleotides matching TRBD2. This CDR3 has 14 amino acids. Per the germline V gene, CDR1 is LNHDA and CDR2 is SQIVND (reference sequence). J was trimmed by 0 bases and V by 6 bases; bases with no gene match: 2. CDR3 in amino acids: CASRQRGSTDTQYF. As DNA, the CDR3 is TGTGCCAGTAGGCAGCGGGGGAGCACAGATACGCAGTATTTT. Filled out from reference TRBV19 and TRBJ2-3, the complete variable domain reads DGGITQSPKYLFRKEGQNVTLSCEQNLNHDAMYWYRQDPGQGLRLIYYSQIVNDFQKGDIAEGYSVSREKKESFPLTVTSAQKNPTAFYLCASRQRGSTDTQYFGPGTRLTVL.

The sample holds one count of this clone. CDR3 sequence reads: CASSDSGGGQGGYTF. The CDR3 DNA follows: TGTGCCAGCAGTGACTCCGGGGGGGGGCAGGGTGGCTACACCTTC. The chain combines TRBV6-1 with TRBJ1-2, with TRBD1 as a possible D gene (6 bases). Germline V gene data show CDR1 as MNHNS and CDR2 as SASEGT. This CDR3 is 15 amino acids long. Trimming pared 3 bases from V and 7 bases from J, leaving 18 bases between.

The V gene is TRBV11-2, the J gene TRBJ2-5; D gene ambiguous. CDR3 size: 14 residues. CDR1 is SGHAT and CDR2 is FQNNGV in the germline V gene. Deletions cut 1 base from V and 5 bases from J, with 11 bases between. This chain's CDR3 is CASSLAPSEETQYF. The DNA for the CDR3 is TGTGCCAGCAGCTTAGCCCCCTCCGAGGAGACCCAGTACTTC.

The rearrangement links TRBV18 to TRBJ1-3; D perhaps matches TRBD1 (5 bases). Germline V gene lookup returns CDR1 KGHSH and CDR2 LQKENI. The CDR3 loop spans 14 amino acids. V lost 2 bases to trimming and J lost 4 bases, with 9 bases between them. The chain's CDR3 is CASSPRGLGNTIYF. CDR3 sequence (DNA): TGTGCCAGCTCACCAAGGGGTCTCGGAAACACCATATATTTT.

This chain connects TRBV5-4 to TRBJ1-5, with D possibly being TRBD1 (6 bases). The CDR3 spans 16 residues. Germline CDR1 SGHNT, CDR2 YYREEE (reference sequence). Trimming pared 0 bases from V and 3 bases from J, leaving 13 bases between. CDR3 sequence (DNA): TGTGCCAGCAGCTTGGGGGCCCCAGGGGACAATCAGCCCCAGCATTTT. Protein product: CASSLGAPGDNQPQHF.

The V and J genes are TRBV7-2 and TRBJ2-1; 7 bases fit TRBD2. Germline V gene lookup returns CDR1 SGHTA and CDR2 FQGNSA. The trim removed 4 bases at V and 6 bases at J, leaving 15 bases unmatched. The CDR3 covers 17 residues. The CDR3 is CASSSPLAAWRVNEQFF. CDR3 in DNA: TGTGCCAGCAGCTCGCCCCTAGCGGCCTGGAGGGTCAATGAGCAGTTCTTC.

The chain is built from TRBV29-1 and TRBJ2-1; 8 bases map to TRBD1. This CDR3 is 12 amino acids long. Germline-derived CDR1 and CDR2 are SQVTM and ANQGSEA. V gave up 4 bases and J gave up 6 bases; unmatched junction bases: 2. CDR3 nucleotides: TGCAGCGTTGTCACAGGGGGCAATGAGCAGTTCTTC. As protein: CSVVTGGNEQFF.

The rearrangement uses TRBV18 and TRBJ2-5, with D possibly TRBD2 on 6 matching bases. CDR3 length: 16 residues. In germline, CDR1 is KGHSH, CDR2 LQKENI. Trimming left V 3 bases short and J 1 base short, with 15 bases between. CDR3 coding DNA: TGTGCCAGCTCACCCCCCCAAACTAGCCTCCAAGAGACCCAGTACTTC. It encodes CASSPPQTSLQETQYF. The variable domain in full, with the rest retrieved from reference TRBV18 and TRBJ2-5, is NAGVMQNPRHLVRRRGQEARLRCSPMKGHSHVYWYRQLPEEGLKFMVYLQKENIIDESGMPKERFSAEFPKEGPSILRIQQVVRGDSAAYFCASSPPQTSLQETQYFGPGTRLLVL.

This clone was counted once. V is TRBV6-4 and J is TRBJ1-1, with 9 bases identical to TRBD1. Losses at the gene ends were 6 bases for V and 10 bases for J; bases not matched to a gene: 3. CDR3 size: 11 residues. The V gene's germline CDR1 is MRHNA and CDR2 SNTAGT. CDR3 region: CASSDRGRAFF. The CDR3, as DNA: TGTGCCAGCAGCGACAGGGGGAGAGCTTTCTTT.

This clone appeared a single time. The chain links TRBV7-2 to TRBJ2-3; D is ambiguous. Germline values: CDR1 SGHTA, CDR2 FQGNSA. V was shortened by 2 bases and J by 0 bases, with 9 bases between the two germline ends. This CDR3 contains 15 residues. This CDR3 is CASSLWFTSTDTQYF. The CDR3 DNA sequence: TGTGCCAGCAGCTTATGGTTCACTAGCACAGATACGCAGTATTTT.

This chain joins TRBV7-2 and TRBJ2-1; TRBD2 matches at 7 bases. This CDR3 is built from 13 residues. V trimming: 2 bases; J trimming: 10 bases; junction bases outside the gene matches: 5. From germline, CDR1 is SGHTA and CDR2 FQGNSA. CDR3: CASSLRLADEQFF. Here the CDR3 DNA reads TGTGCCAGCAGCTTAAGGCTAGCGGACGAGCAGTTCTTC.